Below, 22 T cell receptor beta chains from the same sample are listed, as sequenced in a study of blood T cell repertoires in COVID-19. The protocol was immunoSEQ multiplex PCR, while the TCRdb copy is restricted to in-frame clones and leaves out a portion. The repertoire holds roughly 130,000 clones, 90% seen once, with about 4% in the top ten. Sequencing was done on a sample of peripheral blood. These receptors were obtained from a man over 45 with active COVID-19.

The rearrangement joins TRBV5-1 to TRBJ1-2; 7 positions agree with TRBD1. The CDR3 loop spans 15 amino acids. Germline CDR1 is SGHRS and CDR2 is YFSETQ. The ends lost 4 bases at V and 2 bases at J; junction bases unmatched: 8. This CDR3 is CASSNRQGSNYGYTF. In DNA, the CDR3 is TGCGCCAGCAGCAACCGACAGGGAAGCAACTATGGCTACACCTTC.

This clone came up once. The J gene is TRBJ2-1, the V gene TRBV5-4; TRBD1 agrees at 9 bases. In germline, CDR1 is SGHNT, CDR2 YYREEE (reference sequence). CDR3 size: 14 residues. The trim removed 4 bases at V and 5 bases at J, leaving 4 bases unmatched. CDR3 coding DNA: TGTGCCAGCAGCCCGACAGGGGGGGACAATGAGCAGTTCTTC. Translating it yields CASSPTGGDNEQFF.

This rearrangement joins TRBV24-1 to TRBJ2-1, with D possibly TRBD1 on 6 matching bases. Germline values: CDR1 KGHDR, CDR2 SFDVKD. V was clipped by 7 bases and J by 3 bases, with 12 bases between them. This CDR3 comprises 14 residues. CDR3 in DNA: TGTGCCACCAGCACAGGGATCTTCTACAATGAGCAGTTCTTC. Its protein is CATSTGIFYNEQFF.

The chain recombines TRBV7-3 with TRBJ2-1; 9 bases line up with TRBD2. The V gene end was trimmed by 5 bases and the J gene end by 7 bases; junction bases not matched to a gene: 12. The CDR3 covers 16 residues. The V gene's germline CDR1 is SGHTA and CDR2 FQGTGA. CDR3 in DNA: TGTGCCAGCAGCCCAATGAGTAGCGGGGGTCGGAATGAGCAGTTCTTC. Translating it yields CASSPMSSGGRNEQFF.

This clone showed up just once. The genes are TRBV5-1 and TRBJ2-3; 9 bases map to TRBD1. Trimming took 4 bases from V and 2 from J; bases not matched to a gene: 8. This CDR3 spans 16 amino acids. Germline assignment: CDR1 SGHRS and CDR2 YFSETQ. CDR3 DNA: TGCGCCAGCAGCCTTACAGGGGGCAGGGACACAGATACGCAGTATTTT. This sequence encodes CASSLTGGRDTDTQYF. Full variable domain (missing parts from reference TRBV5-1 and TRBJ2-3): KAGVTQTPRYLIKTRGQQVTLSCSPISGHRSVSWYQQTPGQGLQFLFEYFSETQRNKGNFPGRFSGRQFSNSRSEMNVSTLELGDSALYLCASSLTGGRDTDTQYFGPGTRLTVL.

Written as DNA, the CDR3 is TGTGCCAGCAGTCGCGGGACAGGGGGTAATTCACCCCTCCACTTT. It is translated as CASSRGTGGNSPLHF. The chain is built from TRBV27 and TRBJ1-6; 11 bases align to TRBD1. CDR1 MNHEY and CDR2 SMNVEV come from the germline V gene (reference sequence). Trimming took 5 bases from V and 6 from J; bases not matched to a gene: 3. This CDR3 has 15 amino acids.

The chain employs TRBV4-1 and TRBJ2-5, with D tentatively TRBD2 (5 bases). Germline CDR1 is MGHRA and CDR2 is YSYEKL. V lost 5 bases to trimming and J lost 5 bases, with 12 bases between them. CDR3 length equals 13 residues. This CDR3 is CASSVEVRETQYF. The CDR3 DNA reads as TGCGCCAGCAGCGTGGAGGTCAGGGAGACCCAGTACTTC.

The chain combines TRBV18 with TRBJ1-3; 9 bases match TRBD1. Germline assignment: CDR1 KGHSH and CDR2 LQKENI. CDR3 length equals 15 residues. J gave up 5 bases and V 6 bases, and 8 bases lay outside the gene matches. The CDR3 DNA follows: TGTGCCAGCTCGTCCGGGACAGGGTCTCGAAACACCATATATTTT. Its translation: CASSSGTGSRNTIYF.

This rearrangement joins TRBV6-5 to TRBJ1-3; TRBD1 matches 9 bases. The CDR3 extends over 13 amino acids. J gave up 8 bases and V 7 bases, and 6 bases lay outside the gene matches. The germline gives CDR1 MNHEY, CDR2 SVGAGI. This chain's CDR3 is CASTRTGDDTIYF. The CDR3 nucleotides are TGTGCCAGCACCCGGACAGGGGATGACACCATATATTTT.

The genes are TRBV19 and TRBJ1-2; 7 positions agree with TRBD1. The CDR3 covers 12 residues. Germline CDR1 and CDR2: LNHDA and SQIVND (reference sequence). V lost 5 bases, J lost 8 bases, and 5 bases stayed unmatched. In DNA form, the CDR3 reads TGTGCCAGTAGTTACAGGGGTGGGGGCTACACCTTC. It codes for CASSYRGGGYTF.

The chain recombines TRBV5-4 with TRBJ2-2; 12 bases are a match to TRBD1. The V gene end was trimmed by 4 bases and the J gene end by 8 bases; junction bases not matched to a gene: 9. From germline, CDR1 is SGHNT and CDR2 YYREEE (reference sequence). The CDR3 loop spans 16 amino acids. This chain's CDR3 is CASSARDRGRSGELFF. The CDR3 region has the DNA TGTGCCAGCAGCGCCCGGGACAGGGGGCGGTCGGGGGAGCTGTTTTTT.

This rearrangement joins TRBV4-1 to TRBJ2-2; tentatively, D is TRBD1 (5 bases). CDR1 and CDR2 (germline): MGHRA, YSYEKL. The CDR3 totals 16 residues. V was pared by 4 bases and J by 5 bases, with 17 bases between. The CDR3 is CASSPRTSGLTGELFF. The CDR3, as DNA: TGCGCCAGCAGCCCACGGACATCGGGTTTAACCGGGGAGCTGTTTTTT.

The CDR3 DNA reads as TGTGCCAGTGCCCCCGGGACAGGGAATAGGCATGGCTACACCTTC. It codes for CASAPGTGNRHGYTF. This chain links TRBV19 with TRBJ1-2; 9 nucleotides line up with TRBD1. After removal of 8 bases from V and 6 bases from J, the junction contained 13 bases not matched to a gene. This CDR3 has 15 residues. In germline, CDR1 is LNHDA, CDR2 SQIVND (reference sequence).

The J gene is TRBJ2-7, the V gene TRBV5-5, with no clear D. Looked up from germline, CDR1 is SGHKS and CDR2 is YYEKEE (reference sequence). V shed 1 base and J shed 0 bases, with 5 bases lying between them. This CDR3 has 13 residues. For the CDR3, the DNA is TGTGCCAGCAGCTTGCCGAGCTCCTACGAGCAGTACGTC. Translated: CASSLPSSYEQYV.

This rearrangement joins TRBV7-6 to TRBJ2-2; the match to TRBD2 covers 7 bases. The CDR3 is 15 amino acids. The germline V gene has CDR1 SGHVS and CDR2 FNYEAQ. Losses at the gene ends were 5 bases for V and 2 bases for J; bases not matched to a gene: 5. The CDR3: CASSKTSSNTGELFF. The DNA for the CDR3 is TGTGCCAGCAGCAAGACTAGCAGTAACACCGGGGAGCTGTTTTTT.

This chain connects TRBV7-8 to TRBJ2-1; unclear D gene. V was pared by 1 base and J by 4 bases, with 5 bases between. CDR1 SGHVS and CDR2 FQNEAQ come from the germline V gene. CDR3 size: 13 residues. The CDR3 is CASSLVQYNEQFF. CDR3 in DNA: TGTGCCAGCAGCTTAGTACAGTACAATGAGCAGTTCTTC.

The rearrangement uses TRBV6-4 and TRBJ2-2; 9 bases match TRBD1. Germline lookup yields CDR1 MRHNA and CDR2 SNTAGT. The CDR3 is 18 amino acids. V dropped 5 bases and J dropped 4; count of bases not matched to a gene: 14. Here the CDR3 DNA reads TGTGCCAGCAGTACCCGGGACAGGGTTCGTCGGGTCACCGGGGAGCTGTTTTTT. Translating gives CASSTRDRVRRVTGELFF.

V is TRBV7-2 and J is TRBJ2-1; TRBD2 matches 11 bases. There are 15 residues in the CDR3. Trimming cost V 1 base and J 6 bases; bases outside gene matches: 2. In germline, CDR1 is SGHTA, CDR2 FQGNSA. In DNA form, the CDR3 reads TGTGCCAGCAGCTTAGTGGGACTAGCGGCCAATGAGCAGTTCTTC. Translation: CASSLVGLAANEQFF.

The chain has TRBV24-1 and TRBJ2-5; 13 nucleotides match TRBD2. This CDR3 spans 19 amino acids. The V gene end was trimmed by 6 bases and the J gene end by 6 bases; junction bases not matched to a gene: 18. CDR1 is KGHDR and CDR2 is SFDVKD in the germline V gene. CDR3 sequence (DNA): TGTGCCACCAGTCCCGGAGGACTAGCGGGAGAAGGATTGTGGAAGACCCAGTACTTC. Its protein product is CATSPGGLAGEGLWKTQYF.

The chain is built from TRBV7-2 and TRBJ2-1; a weak D match, TRBD1 (6 bases). The V end was cut by 1 base, the J end by 2 bases, with 9 bases between. Germline V lookup: CDR1 SGHTA, CDR2 FQGNSA. The CDR3 contains 15 residues. CDR3 DNA sequence: TGTGCCAGCAGCTTAGGGACAGTCCCCTACAATGAGCAGTTCTTC. As protein: CASSLGTVPYNEQFF.

The chain has TRBV7-9 and TRBJ1-3; 8 bases align to TRBD1. The CDR3 runs 16 residues. V shed 1 base, J shed 4 bases, and the junction held 6 bases outside the gene matches. CDR1 and CDR2 from the germline V gene are SEHNR and FQNEAQ (reference sequence). CDR3 nucleotide sequence: TGTGCCAGCAGCTTAGGGAGGGGACAGGCCGGAAACACCATATATTTT. This codes for CASSLGRGQAGNTIYF.

The V and J genes are TRBV5-4 and TRBJ2-1; D unresolved. Germline CDR1 is SGHNT and CDR2 is YYREEE (reference sequence). The V end lost 2 bases, the J end lost 0 bases, and 6 bases lay between the germline ends. The CDR3 spans 14 residues. In nucleotides, the CDR3 is TGTGCCAGCAGCTTCGGCGGCTCCTACAATGAGCAGTTCTTC. Its protein product is CASSFGGSYNEQFF.